One and the same sample provided the 14 T cell receptor beta chains below, sequenced in a study of shared clonotypes between healthy human individuals. Clones were sequenced by immunoSEQ multiplex PCR, and TCRdb holds only the in-frame ones, with some missing. The sample contains 2 million to 2.5 million clones, approximately 95% of which appear only once. Sequencing was performed on naive CD4+ T cells from PBMCs. Regarding subset: CD45RA+ positively selected. The receptors originated from a man aged 18-30 years in good health. Some clones in this sample may be carry-over from other donors' samples.

The V gene is TRBV5-1, the J gene TRBJ1-1; D may be TRBD1 (6 bases). Deletions cut 2 bases from V and 5 bases from J, with 10 bases between. The CDR3 loop spans 13 amino acids. Germline-derived CDR1 and CDR2 are SGHRS and YFSETQ. The CDR3, as DNA: TGCGCCAGCAGCTTCTCAGGGGCTACTGAAGCTTTCTTT. Translation: CASSFSGATEAFF.

The chain employs TRBV18 and TRBJ2-7; 7 positions match TRBD1. Germline CDR1 KGHSH, CDR2 LQKENI. The CDR3 totals 16 residues. The V and J ends lost 2 bases and 3 bases, in that order; junction bases with no gene match: 10. CDR3 nucleotides: TGTGCCAGCTCACCATCGGCCCCAGGGGGTAACTACGAGCAGTACTTC. It codes for CASSPSAPGGNYEQYF.

The chain combines TRBV2 with TRBJ2-5, with 9 bases aligning to TRBD2. V was pared by 7 bases and J by 2 bases, with 11 bases of the junction left unmatched. The CDR3 sequence is 16 residues long. The germline V gene has CDR1 SNHLY and CDR2 FYNNEI. The CDR3, as DNA: TGTGCCAGCACCATGACTAGCGGCTTACCACAAGAGACCCAGTACTTC. Translated: CASTMTSGLPQETQYF. The full variable domain, in which reference TRBV2 and TRBJ2-5 provide the parts outside the CDR3, is EPEVTQTPSHQVTQMGQEVILRCVPISNHLYFYWYRQILGQKVEFLVSFYNNEISEKSEIFDDQFSVERPDGSNFTLKIRSTKLEDSAMYFCASTMTSGLPQETQYFGPGTRLLVL.

Written as DNA, the CDR3 is TGTGCCAGCAGCCGTAACACAGATACGCAGTATTTT. It encodes CASSRNTDTQYF. This chain joins TRBV27 and TRBJ2-3; no firm D call. Trimming shortened V by 6 bases and J by 2 bases, and 6 bases separated the two germline ends. Germline CDR1 MNHEY, CDR2 SMNVEV (reference sequence). The CDR3 extends over 12 amino acids.

The chain combines TRBV5-1 with TRBJ1-2, with a weak D call TRBD1 (6 bases). Germline CDR1 and CDR2: SGHRS and YFSETQ. Trimming pared 4 bases from V and 1 base from J, leaving 14 bases between. The CDR3 is made up of 15 amino acids. DNA for the CDR3: TGCGCCAGCAGCCCGCGGGAGGGACATAACTATGGCTACACCTTC. Translation: CASSPREGHNYGYTF.

This chain uses TRBV2 with TRBJ2-1, with 10 bases matching TRBD2. V was pared by 7 bases and J by 0 bases, with 6 bases of the junction left unmatched. The CDR3 loop spans 16 amino acids. The germline CDR1 and CDR2 sequences are SNHLY and FYNNEI. As DNA, the CDR3 is TGTGCCAGCACACCTAGCGGGAGCTACTCCTACAATGAGCAGTTCTTC. It codes for CASTPSGSYSYNEQFF. Supplemented by reference TRBV2 and TRBJ2-1, the full variable domain reads EPEVTQTPSHQVTQMGQEVILRCVPISNHLYFYWYRQILGQKVEFLVSFYNNEISEKSEIFDDQFSVERPDGSNFTLKIRSTKLEDSAMYFCASTPSGSYSYNEQFFGPGTRLTVL.

The V and J genes are TRBV4-2 and TRBJ2-7; no reliable D call. Trimming pared 2 bases from V and 4 bases from J, leaving 18 bases between. Germline V CDR1 and CDR2: LGHNA, YNFKEQ. The length of the CDR3 is 16 residues. Here the CDR3 reads CASSQRSVQAGYEQYF. The CDR3 nucleotides read TGTGCCAGCAGCCAACGGTCGGTCCAAGCTGGGTACGAGCAGTACTTC.

Remarks on this clone: The same CDR3 arises from other DNA sequences in this sample as well. The chain recombines TRBV7-3 with TRBJ2-3; D call uncertain. Germline CDR1 and CDR2: SGHTA and FQGTGA. V was cut by 0 bases and J by 6 bases, with 4 bases left in between. CDR3 length equals 12 residues. Written as DNA, the CDR3 is TGTGCCAGCAGCTTAACGCGGGATACGCAGTATTTT. This sequence encodes CASSLTRDTQYF.

The count of this clone is one. The rearrangement uses TRBV6-4 and TRBJ2-2, with TRBD2 as a possible D gene (5 bases). Germline-derived CDR1 and CDR2 are MRHNA and SNTAGT. The ends were cut back, 4 bases at V and 5 bases at J, with 20 bases in the middle. This CDR3 comprises 17 residues. CDR3 nucleotides: TGTGCCAGCAGTGTGGGCAGGAGCGCGGGTTTGACCGGGGAGCTGTTTTTT. Its protein is CASSVGRSAGLTGELFF.

This clone was recorded only once. The chain combines TRBV5-8 with TRBJ2-2; 9 bases are a match to TRBD2. Germline V gene sequence: CDR1 SGHTS, CDR2 YDEGEE. V shed 0 bases, J shed 1 base, and the junction held 13 bases outside the gene matches. This CDR3 has 20 amino acids. The CDR3 DNA reads TGTGCCAGCAGCTTGGTTGGCTCCGCGGGAGGGCCAGGGAACACCGGGGAGCTGTTTTTT. Translation gives CASSLVGSAGGPGNTGELFF.

To note about this clone: Different DNA sequences within this sample yield the same CDR3. This chain joins TRBV5-1 and TRBJ2-1; no reliable D call. The CDR3 is 14 amino acids. The ends were cut back, 0 bases at V and 4 bases at J, with 8 bases in the middle. Germline loops: CDR1 SGHRS, CDR2 YFSETQ. The CDR3 protein is CASSLASRYNEQFF. CDR3 DNA sequence: TGCGCCAGCAGCTTGGCCAGTAGGTACAATGAGCAGTTCTTC. Full variable domain (remainder filled in from reference TRBV5-1 and TRBJ2-1): KAGVTQTPRYLIKTRGQQVTLSCSPISGHRSVSWYQQTPGQGLQFLFEYFSETQRNKGNFPGRFSGRQFSNSRSEMNVSTLELGDSALYLCASSLASRYNEQFFGPGTRLTVL.

V gene TRBV7-2 combines with J gene TRBJ1-2, with D possibly matching TRBD1 (6 bases). Trimming cost V 4 bases and J 7 bases, with 10 bases left between them. Germline V gene lookup returns CDR1 SGHTA and CDR2 FQGNSA. This CDR3 region has 12 residues. The CDR3 region is CASSSGGGGYTF. CDR3 coding DNA: TGTGCCAGCAGCTCAGGAGGGGGTGGCTACACCTTC.

The chain links TRBV28 to TRBJ2-1; D is ambiguous. The CDR3 is 14 amino acids. V lost 6 bases and J 4 bases, leaving 13 bases between the germline ends. Germline V gene data show CDR1 as MDHEN and CDR2 as SYDVKM. The CDR3, as DNA: TGTGCCAGCAGGGGTTCCGCCTCATACAATGAGCAGTTCTTC. Its protein product is CASRGSASYNEQFF.

The rearrangement joins TRBV2 to TRBJ2-7; D unresolved. V lost 7 bases and J 5 bases, leaving 18 bases between the germline ends. This CDR3 comprises 14 residues. Germline values: CDR1 SNHLY, CDR2 FYNNEI. CDR3 protein: CASTRRLFGNEQYF. For the CDR3, the DNA is TGTGCCAGCACCAGACGGTTATTTGGCAACGAGCAGTACTTC.